This TCR beta chain was captured by sequencing in a study of T cell responses to AZD1222 COVID-19 vaccine. Study-wide results and limits: After two AZD1222 doses, spike-specific TCR breadth and depth rose versus day 0.

CDR3 length: 13 residues. Germline V gene data show CDR1 as LNHDA and CDR2 as SQIVND (reference sequence). The germline V and J ends were trimmed by 4 bases and 3 bases, with 9 bases remaining between them. TCRdb's table, derived via immunoSEQ multiplex PCR, lists solely in-frame clones and lacks some. The sample yields roughly 170,000 clones, about nine tenths seen once. In the case of this clone: Its antigen remains unknown.

The sequencing here drew on peripheral blood, taken on day 0 of AZD1222 vaccination. V and J are TRBV19 and TRBJ1-1, with D possibly TRBD1 on 6 matching bases. The TCR comes from an adult in good health. This chain's CDR3 is CASSTTGHTEAFF. The CDR3 coding sequence is TGTGCCAGTAGTACAACAGGGCACACTGAAGCTTTCTTT. Supplemented by reference TRBV19 and TRBJ1-1, the full variable domain reads DGGITQSPKYLFRKEGQNVTLSCEQNLNHDAMYWYRQDPGQGLRLIYYSQIVNDFQKGDIAEGYSVSREKKESFPLTVTSAQKNPTAFYLCASSTTGHTEAFFGQGTRLTVV.